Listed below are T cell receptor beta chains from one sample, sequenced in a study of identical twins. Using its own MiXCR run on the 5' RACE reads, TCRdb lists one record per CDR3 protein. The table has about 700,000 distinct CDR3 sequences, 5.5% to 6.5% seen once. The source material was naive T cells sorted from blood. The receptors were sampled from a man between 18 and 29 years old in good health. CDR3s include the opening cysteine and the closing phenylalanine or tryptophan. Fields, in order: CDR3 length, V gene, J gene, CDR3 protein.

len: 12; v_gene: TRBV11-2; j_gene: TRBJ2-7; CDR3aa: CASSRRLYEQYF
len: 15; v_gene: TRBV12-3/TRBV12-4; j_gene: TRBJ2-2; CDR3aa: CASSLTEGYTGELFF
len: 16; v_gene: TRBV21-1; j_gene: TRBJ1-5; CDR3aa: CASTARWPYSNQPQHF
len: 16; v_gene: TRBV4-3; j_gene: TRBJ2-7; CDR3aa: CASSQALAGPSYEQYF
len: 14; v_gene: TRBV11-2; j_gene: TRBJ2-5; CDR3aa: CASGRDVPPETQYF
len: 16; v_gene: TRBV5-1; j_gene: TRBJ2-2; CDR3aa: CASSLVSQGGTGELFF
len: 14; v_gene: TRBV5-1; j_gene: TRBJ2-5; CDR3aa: CASSGGTPQETQYF
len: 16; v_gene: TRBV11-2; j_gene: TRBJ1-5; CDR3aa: CASSLGHRSSDQPQHF
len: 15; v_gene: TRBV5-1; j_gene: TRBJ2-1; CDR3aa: CASSLALAGEGEQFF
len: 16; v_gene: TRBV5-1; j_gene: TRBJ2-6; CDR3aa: CASSLGDRAGANVLTF
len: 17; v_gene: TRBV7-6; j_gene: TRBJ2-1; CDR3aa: CASSLGSSGRSYNEQFF
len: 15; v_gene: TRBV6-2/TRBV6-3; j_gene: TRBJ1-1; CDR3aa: CASTRTGGKNTEAFF
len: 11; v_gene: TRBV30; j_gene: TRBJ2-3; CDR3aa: CAWSSGDTQYF
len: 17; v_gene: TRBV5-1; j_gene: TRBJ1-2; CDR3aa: CASRPFLRTGRSHGYTF
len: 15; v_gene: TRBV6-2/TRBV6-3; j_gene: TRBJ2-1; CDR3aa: CASGSDPGGSDEQFF
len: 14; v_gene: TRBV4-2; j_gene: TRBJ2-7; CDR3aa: CASSQGGLAYEQYF
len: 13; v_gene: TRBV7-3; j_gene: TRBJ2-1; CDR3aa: CASSLIRGDEQFF
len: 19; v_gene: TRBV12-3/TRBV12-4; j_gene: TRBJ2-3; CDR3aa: CASSLALSGTSGNGNTQYF
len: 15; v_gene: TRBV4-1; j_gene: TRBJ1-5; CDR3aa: CASSQAESGDQPQHF
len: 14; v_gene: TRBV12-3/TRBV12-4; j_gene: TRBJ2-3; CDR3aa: CASSLSRGTDTQYF
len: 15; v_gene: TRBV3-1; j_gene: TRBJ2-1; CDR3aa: CASSQAGTSGSEQFF
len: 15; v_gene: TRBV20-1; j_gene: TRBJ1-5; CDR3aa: CSASRDLGSNQPQHF
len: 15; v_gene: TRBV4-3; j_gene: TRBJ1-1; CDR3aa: CASSQGPGPNTEAFF
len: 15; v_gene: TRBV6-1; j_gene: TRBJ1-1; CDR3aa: CASSEQGGFNTEAFF